This is a list of T cell receptor beta chains from one sample in a study of CD8+ T cells in alopecia areata. The protocol was immunoSEQ multiplex PCR, while the TCRdb copy is restricted to in-frame clones and leaves out a portion. The data show over 200,000 clones, around 65% seen once. This sample comprised CD4+ T cells sorted from blood, obtained at week 4, from a patient treated with tofacitinib. All receptors come from a human donor with alopecia areata. CDR3s include the opening cysteine and the closing phenylalanine or tryptophan.

V	CDR3
TRBV29-1	CSGEVGRGTEAFF
TRBV5-1	CASSLGGQGVQDTQYF
TRBV6-5	CASSPSRDRGQAFF
TRBV30	CAWSVLPGQPQHF
TRBV29-1	CSTRTGVGELFF
TRBV29-1	CSVKFTGELFF
TRBV29-1	CSVVAQGDGYTF
TRBV2	CASSMTIINEQFF
TRBV23-1	CASSHWVASLLSPLHF
TRBV2	CASGREGGFFGELFF